Listed here are 10 T cell receptor beta chains from one sample, sequenced in a study of radiation and T cells in renal cell carcinoma. Treatment noted: 15 Gy SBRT to primary tumor, nephrectomy 4 weeks later. Generated by immunoSEQ multiplex PCR, the TCRdb table keeps only in-frame clones and is missing some. This table has about 15,000 clones, 64% appearing once. Sequenced material: tumor tissue, taken from a patient whose treatment included radiotherapy and nephrectomy. These receptors all stem from a woman in her 70s with renal cell carcinoma.

The J gene is TRBJ2-7, the V gene TRBV5-1, with D perhaps TRBD2 (7 bases). Trimming removed 6 bases from V and 6 bases from J, with 25 bases in between. The CDR3 contains 16 residues. CDR1 SGHRS and CDR2 YFSETQ come from the germline V gene. CDR3 loop: CASTPNGGQFSSEQYF. The CDR3, as DNA: TGCGCCAGCACGCCGAACGGGGGGCAATTCTCGAGCGAGCAGTACTTC. Combining the CDR3 with reference TRBV5-1 and TRBJ2-7 gives the whole variable domain KAGVTQTPRYLIKTRGQQVTLSCSPISGHRSVSWYQQTPGQGLQFLFEYFSETQRNKGNFPGRFSGRQFSNSRSEMNVSTLELGDSALYLCASTPNGGQFSSEQYFGPGTRLTVT.

The rearrangement joins TRBV7-2 to TRBJ2-3; 8 positions agree with TRBD1. V shed 5 bases, J shed 6 bases, and the junction held 1 base outside the gene matches. The length of the CDR3 is 12 residues. Germline V CDR1 and CDR2: SGHTA, FQGNSA. The CDR3 region is CASSRTGDTQYF. DNA for the CDR3: TGTGCCAGCAGCCGGACAGGGGATACGCAGTATTTT.

The genes are TRBV9 and TRBJ1-2; D gene uncertain. Trimming shortened V by 3 bases and J by 8 bases, and 11 bases separated the two germline ends. This CDR3 has 12 residues. Per germline, CDR1 SGDLS and CDR2 YYNGEE. CDR3 nucleotide sequence: TGTGCCAGCAGCGGTCTGGGTGCAGGCTACACCTTC. The encoded protein is CASSGLGAGYTF.

V is TRBV5-1 and J is TRBJ2-7; 9 positions agree with TRBD1. Germline loops: CDR1 SGHRS, CDR2 YFSETQ. V dropped 4 bases and J dropped 2; count of bases not matched to a gene: 7. This CDR3 has 15 amino acids. The CDR3, as DNA: TGCGCCAGCAGCACCCGACAGGGGGAAGCCTACGAGCAGTACTTC. This encodes CASSTRQGEAYEQYF.

The rearrangement joins TRBV6-5 to TRBJ2-1; 7 bases align to TRBD2. CDR3 size: 13 residues. Germline lookup yields CDR1 MNHEY and CDR2 SVGAGI. V was clipped by 0 bases and J by 9 bases; unmatched bases: 2. The CDR3 loop is CASSYSGGVEQFF. CDR3 in DNA: TGTGCCAGCAGTTACTCGGGGGGGGTTGAGCAGTTCTTC.

This clone was detected only a few times. This chain uses TRBV6-1 with TRBJ1-3, with 10 bases lining up with TRBD1. CDR1 is MNHNS, CDR2 SASEGT, per germline. V shed 8 bases and J 2 bases; nucleotides not matched to a gene: 6. This CDR3 comprises 15 residues. In DNA, the CDR3 is TGTGCCAGCTTAAAGACAGGGGGCGCTGGAAACACCATATATTTT. As protein: CASLKTGGAGNTIYF.

In this sample, this clone turned up a few times. The chain joins TRBV27 to TRBJ2-3; TRBD1 might be the D (6 bases). The CDR3 runs to 15 residues. Trimming left V 3 bases short and J 0 bases short, with 10 bases between. The germline gives CDR1 MNHEY, CDR2 SMNVEV (reference sequence). CDR3 residues: CASSLRGQSTDTQYF. The CDR3 coding sequence is TGTGCCAGCAGTTTGAGGGGACAAAGCACAGATACGCAGTATTTT.

The rearrangement uses TRBV4-1 and TRBJ1-2; 7 nucleotides align to TRBD1. There are 15 residues in the CDR3. Germline lookup yields CDR1 MGHRA and CDR2 YSYEKL. V lost 1 base to trimming and J lost 4 bases; unmatched junction nucleotides: 6. CDR3 in amino acids: CASSQAGQATYGYTF. The CDR3 coding sequence is TGCGCCAGCAGCCAAGCCGGACAGGCTACCTATGGCTACACCTTC.

CDR3 protein: CASSLGTRGGVTGELFF. The CDR3 DNA sequence: TGTGCCAGCAGCTTGGGTACCCGGGGGGGCGTGACCGGGGAGCTGTTTTTT. The gene calls are TRBV11-3 and TRBJ2-2; 8 nucleotides match TRBD2. This CDR3 has 17 amino acids. V gave up 3 bases and J gave up 5 bases; unmatched junction bases: 11. CDR1 is SGHNT, CDR2 YENEEA, per germline.

The V call is TRBV19, the J call TRBJ2-5, with D possibly TRBD1 on 5 matching bases. The CDR3 contains 15 residues. Trimming left V 6 bases short and J 3 bases short, with 17 bases between. Germline V gene lookup returns CDR1 LNHDA and CDR2 SQIVND (reference sequence). CDR3 nucleotide sequence: TGTGCCAGTAGGGAAGGCGGAAGGGGCAAAGAGACCCAGTACTTC. Translation: CASREGGRGKETQYF. Combining the CDR3 with reference TRBV19 and TRBJ2-5 gives the whole variable domain DGGITQSPKYLFRKEGQNVTLSCEQNLNHDAMYWYRQDPGQGLRLIYYSQIVNDFQKGDIAEGYSVSREKKESFPLTVTSAQKNPTAFYLCASREGGRGKETQYFGPGTRLLVL.